This TCR beta chain was identified during a study of T cells in localized non-small cell lung cancer. Points from the study as a whole: Median approximately 58 top-100 tumor clones were shared with paired adjacent lung. Exceeding tumor, uninvolved adjacent lung had the highest T cell clonality. Higher adjacent-lung clonality was associated with shorter survival.

Germline V lookup: CDR1 SGHRS, CDR2 YFSETQ. The CDR3 covers 15 residues. V lost 0 bases and J lost 0, with 8 bases in between. With regard to this clone: The antigen remains undetermined.

Method: immunoSEQ multiplex PCR; TCRdb's copy keeps in-frame clones and lacks some. The sample contains tens of thousands of clones, around 84% of which appear only once. The sequencing here drew on peripheral blood, taken before any cancer treatment. This TCR was recovered from a female donor aged 60 or older with stage I lung adenocarcinoma. V is TRBV5-1 and J is TRBJ2-3; the D is unclear. CDR3 loop: CASSLDSPSTDTQYF. Here the CDR3 DNA reads TGCGCCAGCAGCTTGGACAGTCCTAGCACAGATACGCAGTATTTT.